This TCR beta chain was identified in a study of T cells after yellow fever vaccination. The wider study: Those fractions that held only low numbers of cells were prepared using the SMART-Seq v4 Ultra Low Input RNA kit.

There are 13 residues in the CDR3. Making TCR cDNA involved 5'RACE template switching, which added UMIs and a universal primer site. MiXCR, applied by TCRdb to the 5' RACE reads, yields one record per CDR3 protein. The sample holds a few hundred thousand distinct CDR3 sequences, 19% seen once. Whole-study findings and limits: The booster saw the reappearance of most primary-vaccination clones (approximately 96% CD4, 80% to 90% CD8).

As concerns this clonotype: Its antigen is still unknown.

The chain uses TRBV21-1 and TRBJ2-1. TRBV21-1 is deemed a pseudogene. This sequence originates from a man between 25 and 39 years old who received the YFV17D yellow fever vaccine. The sample here was PBMCs, taken 15 days after the yellow fever booster vaccination. Here the CDR3 reads CASSKGKDNEQFF. CDR3 in DNA: TGTGCCAGCAGCAAAGGTAAAGACAATGAGCAGTTCTTC.